This TCR beta chain was observed in a study of cytomegalovirus exposure and HLA in healthy donors. Study observations and caveats: Earlier results showed most TCR beta V segments being productive about 87% or about 30% of the time. Cytomegalovirus-associated TCR beta chains were listed, numbering more than 150. As immune exposure information, only CMV serostatus was available.

With 60 Vbeta and 13 Jbeta primers, the PCR was carried out. The data were produced by immunoSEQ multiplex PCR, yet TCRdb's version contains in-frame clones alone and is incomplete. The sample has approximately 190,000 clones, roughly 80% seen once. Concerning this clone itself: No antigen is known for it.

This CDR3 is built from 15 residues. Trimming cost V 3 bases and J 2 bases, with 8 bases left between them. Germline V gene sequence: CDR1 SNHLY, CDR2 FYNNEI. This sequence originates from a man aged 45 to 65 in good health and CMV-seronegative. This chain connects TRBV2 to TRBJ2-6, with D perhaps TRBD2 (6 bases). The sequencing sample was made of PBMCs. In DNA form, the CDR3 reads TGTGCCAGCAGTGAGCGGGGCCCTGGGGCCAACGTCCTGACTTTC. It encodes CASSERGPGANVLTF.